A single sample is the source of the 14 T cell receptor beta chains below, sequenced in a study of spatial heterogeneity in lung cancer. MiXCR, applied by TCRdb to the 5' RACE reads, yields one record per CDR3 protein. The data contain about 78,000 distinct CDR3 sequences, 8% of them singletons. Noted time point: sample taken at primary tumor resection. The specimen was PBMCs, collected at surgery. The receptors originated from a male donor with early-stage non-small cell lung cancer.

This clonotype has a count of ten or more. V usage is TRBV20-1 and J usage is TRBJ2-3, with 9 nucleotides matching TRBD2. In germline, CDR1 is DFQATT, CDR2 SNEGSKA (reference sequence). V shed 0 bases, J shed 2 bases, and the junction held 6 bases outside the gene matches. The CDR3 runs to 16 residues. CDR3 sequence: CSARDKLAGTTDTQYF. Written as DNA, the CDR3 is TGCAGTGCTAGAGATAAACTAGCGGGCACCACAGATACGCAGTATTTT.

This clonotype was recorded at least ten times. The chain joins TRBV5-6 to TRBJ2-7; D might be TRBD2 (6 bases). With 2 bases removed from V and 7 bases from J, the gap between germline ends came to 13 bases. From germline, CDR1 is SGHDT and CDR2 YYEEEE. The CDR3 spans 13 residues. CDR3 sequence: CASSLRGNREQYF. In DNA, the CDR3 is TGTGCCAGCAGCTTACGGGGGAATCGAGAGCAGTACTTC.

This clonotype was counted at least ten times. The chain joins TRBV9 to TRBJ2-3; D possibly corresponds to TRBD2 (5 bases). Germline assignment: CDR1 SGDLS and CDR2 YYNGEE. This CDR3 has 16 amino acids. The ends were cut back, 3 bases at V and 5 bases at J, with 19 bases in the middle. CDR3 coding DNA: TGTGCCAGCAGCGGCATAGATGGGAGTGGGATAGATACGCAGTATTTT. This encodes CASSGIDGSGIDTQYF. The whole variable domain, remainder taken from reference TRBV9 and TRBJ2-3, is DSGVTQTPKHLITATGQRVTLRCSPRSGDLSVYWYQQSLDQGLQFLIQYYNGEERAKGNILERFSAQQFPDLHSELNLSSLELGDSALYFCASSGIDGSGIDTQYFGPGTRLTVL.

This clonotype was seen repeatedly, ten times or more. The V gene is TRBV10-3, the J gene TRBJ2-7, with a tentative D call TRBD1 (6 bases). Trimming removed 3 bases from V and 2 bases from J, with 8 bases in between. CDR3 length: 13 amino acids. From germline, CDR1 is ENHRY and CDR2 SYGVKD. The CDR3 region is CAISDRQAYEQYF. As DNA, the CDR3 is TGTGCCATCAGTGATCGACAGGCCTACGAGCAGTACTTC.

This clonotype was seen more than once but under ten times. The rearrangement uses TRBV19 and TRBJ2-5, with TRBD2 matching 7 bases. Germline V gene sequence: CDR1 LNHDA, CDR2 SQIVND (reference sequence). V was clipped by 5 bases and J by 1 base; unmatched bases: 4. The CDR3 spans 14 residues. The CDR3 spells CASSYPGGQETQYF. CDR3 DNA sequence: TGTGCCAGTAGTTACCCGGGGGGCCAAGAGACCCAGTACTTC.

CDR3 amino acids: CASSLIQGSHTEAFF. The CDR3 coding sequence is TGTGCCAGCAGCTTAATCCAGGGGTCGCACACTGAAGCTTTCTTT. The chain links TRBV7-2 to TRBJ1-1; D might be TRBD1 (6 bases). From germline, CDR1 is SGHTA and CDR2 FQGNSA. Trimming stripped 2 bases from V and 3 bases from J, with 13 bases between. The CDR3 is 15 amino acids.

This clonotype was found many times. The CDR3 sequence: CSVHPAGWKTQYF. The CDR3 DNA is TGCAGCGTCCACCCGGCGGGTTGGAAGACCCAGTACTTC. This chain links TRBV29-1 with TRBJ2-5, with a weak D call TRBD2 (5 bases). The V gene lost 6 bases and the J gene lost 6 bases, with 17 bases spanning the gap. The germline CDR1 and CDR2 sequences are SQVTM and ANQGSEA. The CDR3 loop spans 13 amino acids.

This clonotype has at least ten counts. The chain recombines TRBV5-1 with TRBJ1-1; 10 bases fit TRBD1. The CDR3 has 14 residues. The V segment lost 1 base and the J segment 10 bases; nucleotides outside the gene matches: 7. Germline V gives CDR1 SGHRS, CDR2 YFSETQ. Here the CDR3 reads CASSLTGTGVGAFF. The CDR3 DNA reads TGCGCCAGCAGCTTGACCGGGACAGGGGTAGGAGCTTTCTTT.

This clonotype has only a few counts. The chain couples TRBV29-1 to TRBJ1-1; the match to TRBD1 covers 9 bases. V dropped 7 bases and J dropped 7; count of bases not matched to a gene: 10. CDR3 size: 13 residues. CDR1 is SQVTM, CDR2 ANQGSEA, per germline. In DNA, the CDR3 is TGCAGCGCCTGGGACAGGGACTCAAATGAAGCTTTCTTT. Translation: CSAWDRDSNEAFF.

This clonotype was detected many times. The V and J genes are TRBV29-1 and TRBJ1-1; weak D call: TRBD1 (5 bases). This CDR3 has 10 residues. Germline-derived CDR1 and CDR2 are SQVTM and ANQGSEA. Trimming removed 4 bases at V and 10 bases at J, with 10 bases between. The CDR3 sequence: CSVAEGRAFF. In DNA, the CDR3 is TGCAGCGTTGCAGAGGGGCGAGCTTTCTTT. The variable domain in full, completed from reference TRBV29-1 and TRBJ1-1, reads SAVISQKPSRDICQRGTSLTIQCQVDSQVTMMFWYRQQPGQSLTLIATANQGSEATYESGFVIDKFPISRPNLTFSTLTVSNMSPEDSSIYLCSVAEGRAFFGQGTRLTVV.

The gene calls are TRBV4-1 and TRBJ2-7, with 7 bases identical to TRBD2. This CDR3 has 16 residues. Unmatched junction bases numbered 14, after V lost 4 bases and J lost 5 bases. Germline CDR1 MGHRA, CDR2 YSYEKL. The chain's CDR3 is CASSPETSASLNEQYF. The CDR3 DNA is TGCGCCAGCAGCCCCGAAACTAGCGCCTCCTTGAACGAGCAGTACTTC.

This clonotype was detected ten times or more. The rearrangement joins TRBV2 to TRBJ2-7; D may be TRBD2 (6 bases). Germline V CDR1 and CDR2: SNHLY, FYNNEI. Trimming removed 2 bases at V and 3 bases at J, with 14 bases between. The CDR3 consists of 15 residues. CDR3 coding DNA: TGTGCCAGCAGTGAAAATCCGGCTAGCGTCTACGAGCAGTACTTC. Translation: CASSENPASVYEQYF.

The rearrangement uses TRBV5-1 and TRBJ2-1; 11 bases are shared with TRBD2. From germline, CDR1 is SGHRS and CDR2 YFSETQ. Trimming took 0 bases from V and 4 from J; bases not matched to a gene: 3. The CDR3 is 16 residues long. The CDR3 bases are TGCGCCAGCAGCTTGGGACTAGCGGGGCTATACAATGAGCAGTTCTTC. Its translation: CASSLGLAGLYNEQFF.

The chain employs TRBV3-1 and TRBJ2-3, with 9 bases matching TRBD1. V trimming: 6 bases; J trimming: 5 bases; junction bases outside the gene matches: 9. The germline CDR1 and CDR2 sequences are LGHDT and YNNKEL (reference sequence). CDR3 length equals 15 residues. In DNA form, the CDR3 reads TGTGCCAGCAGTACAAGACAGGGGGAACGAGATACGCAGTATTTT. Translating it yields CASSTRQGERDTQYF.